The clone carrying this TCR beta chain was counted once. The data stem from a study of blood T cell repertoires in COVID-19. Germline values: CDR1 SEHNR, CDR2 FQNEAQ (reference sequence). V trimming: 5 bases; J trimming: 2 bases; junction bases outside the gene matches: 5. CDR3 size: 15 residues. Original processing methods: Estimation of nucleated cell counts was performed using reference gene primer amplification. Libraries were prepared by immunoSEQ multiplex PCR; TCRdb keeps only in-frame clonotypes and omits some of them. V, J and clone size are those of that table, while D and trimming were read from the DNA. The sample lists some 460,000 clones; about nine tenths were seen once.

The receptor's source is a woman under 30 who had recovered from COVID-19. Source material: PBMCs or T cells enriched from blood (not recorded which). The rearrangement uses TRBV7-9 and TRBJ2-7; 11 nucleotides align to TRBD2. CDR3 residues: CASSPGTSGTYEQYF. CDR3 DNA: TGTGCCAGCAGCCCCGGGACTAGCGGCACCTACGAGCAGTACTTC.